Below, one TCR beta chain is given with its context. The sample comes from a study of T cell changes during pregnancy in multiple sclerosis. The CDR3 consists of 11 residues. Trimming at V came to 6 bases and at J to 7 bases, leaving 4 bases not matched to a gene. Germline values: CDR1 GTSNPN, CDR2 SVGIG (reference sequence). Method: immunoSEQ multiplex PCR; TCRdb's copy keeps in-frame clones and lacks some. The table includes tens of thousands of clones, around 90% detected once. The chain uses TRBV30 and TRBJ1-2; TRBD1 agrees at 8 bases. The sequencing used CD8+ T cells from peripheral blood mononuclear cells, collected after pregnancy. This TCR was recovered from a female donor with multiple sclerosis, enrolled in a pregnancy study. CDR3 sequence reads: CACQGASGYTF. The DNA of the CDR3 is TGTGCCTGTCAGGGGGCGTCTGGCTACACCTTC. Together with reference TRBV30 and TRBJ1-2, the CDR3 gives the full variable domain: SQTIHQWPATLVQPVGSPLSLECTVEGTSNPNLYWYRQAAGRGLQLLFYSVGIGQISSEVPQNLSASRPQDRQFILSSKKLLLSDSGFYLCACQGASGYTFGSGTRLTVV.